This T cell receptor (beta chain) was observed in a study of STAT5B mutations in CD4+ large granular lymphocyte leukemia. Sequencing used immunoSEQ multiplex PCR; TCRdb keeps in-frame clones, though not all of them. This repertoire shows under 35,000 clones, roughly three quarters found once; its top ten account for under 2.5%. The sequence derives from a human donor in good health. The sample comprised CD4+ T cells from blood buffy coats.

CDR3 in amino acids: CAWSGGGGTYNEQFF. The CDR3 DNA follows: TGTGCCTGGAGTGGCGGCGGGGGGACATACAATGAGCAGTTCTTC. This chain joins TRBV30 and TRBJ2-1; 8 nucleotides match TRBD2. Germline CDR1 and CDR2: GTSNPN and SVGIG (reference sequence). Trimming took 1 base from V and 4 from J; bases not matched to a gene: 6. This CDR3 has 15 residues.